This record concerns one T cell receptor (beta chain) sequence. Its antigen is not identified. Both 60 Vbeta primers and 13 Jbeta primers went into the PCR. Profiled with immunoSEQ multiplex PCR; TCRdb holds only in-frame clones, not every one. This table has about 190,000 clones, roughly 80% appearing once. This record belongs to a study of cytomegalovirus exposure and HLA in healthy donors. The overall study: In terms of ancestry, the Caucasian-associated cluster contained around four fifths of the roughly 400 genotyped donors. Study-wide points: CMV antigen specificity of a few CMV-associated chains was confirmed in vitro.

V dropped 1 base and J dropped 1; count of bases not matched to a gene: 7. The V gene's germline CDR1 is SEHNR and CDR2 FQNEAQ (reference sequence). The CDR3 sequence is 17 residues long. Sequencing was done on a sample of PBMCs. The chain has TRBV7-9 and TRBJ2-7; 10 bases line up with TRBD2. The origin of this receptor is a young woman in good health and CMV-seropositive. The CDR3 DNA reads TGTGCCAGCAGCTTAGGGGCGGCTAGCGGGAGTTCCTACGAGCAGTACTTC. Translated, it gives CASSLGAASGSSYEQYF.